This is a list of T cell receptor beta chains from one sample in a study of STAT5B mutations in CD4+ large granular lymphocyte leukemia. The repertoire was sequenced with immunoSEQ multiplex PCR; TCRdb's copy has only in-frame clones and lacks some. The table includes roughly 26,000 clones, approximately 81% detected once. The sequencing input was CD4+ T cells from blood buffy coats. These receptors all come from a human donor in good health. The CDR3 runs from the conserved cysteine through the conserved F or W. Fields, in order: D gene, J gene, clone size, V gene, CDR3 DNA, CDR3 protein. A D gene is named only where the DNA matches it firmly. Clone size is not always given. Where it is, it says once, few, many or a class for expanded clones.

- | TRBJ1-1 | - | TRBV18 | TGTGCCAGCTCACTGACAAGGAACACTGAAGCTTTCTTT | CASSLTRNTEAFF
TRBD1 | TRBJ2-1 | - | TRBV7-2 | TGTGCCAGCAGCTTAGCGTGGGGACAGGGGGAGTTCTTC | CASSLAWGQGEFF
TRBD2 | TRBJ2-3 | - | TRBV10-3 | TGTGCCATCAGTGAGGCACTAGCGGGTACAGATACGCAGTATTTT | CAISEALAGTDTQYF
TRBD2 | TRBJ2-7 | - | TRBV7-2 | TGTGCCAGCAGCACAAGCGGGACCTCCTACGAGCAGTACTTC | CASSTSGTSYEQYF
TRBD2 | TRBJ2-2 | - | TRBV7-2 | TGTGCCAGCAGCCCTCGGGCGGGAGGTATCGCCGGGGAGCTGTTTTTT | CASSPRAGGIAGELFF
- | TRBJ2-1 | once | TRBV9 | TGTGCCAGCAGCGTAGTATACGGCAATGAGCAGTTCTTC | CASSVVYGNEQFF
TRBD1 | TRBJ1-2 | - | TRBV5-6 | TGTGCCAGCAGCTTAAATCGTGGATTTGACAGGGTTCTGAGTGGCTACACCTTC | CASSLNRGFDRVLSGYTF
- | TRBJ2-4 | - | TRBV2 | TGTGCCAGCAGTGAAGGCCTTAGCCATCGACAGTACTTC | CASSEGLSHRQYF
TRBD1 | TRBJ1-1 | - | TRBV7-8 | TGTGCCAGCAGCTTAGCAAACAGGGGCCTCAGGAACACTGAAGCTTTCTTT | CASSLANRGLRNTEAFF
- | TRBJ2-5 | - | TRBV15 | TGTGCCACCAGCAGAGATTCTATCCAAGAGACCCAGTACTTC | CATSRDSIQETQYF
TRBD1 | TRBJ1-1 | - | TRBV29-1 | TGCAGCGTCCGGGCCGGGACAGGGAGGACTGAAGCTTTCTTT | CSVRAGTGRTEAFF
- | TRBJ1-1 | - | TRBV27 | TGTGCCAGCAGTTTATTCAGGAACACTGAAGCTTTCTTT | CASSLFRNTEAFF
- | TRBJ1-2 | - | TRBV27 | TGTGCCAGCAGTTTAAGTACAGGGATTGCCTATGGCTACACCTTC | CASSLSTGIAYGYTF
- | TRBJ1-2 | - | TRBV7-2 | TGTGCCAGCAGCTTAAGATCTAACTATGGCTACACCTTC | CASSLRSNYGYTF
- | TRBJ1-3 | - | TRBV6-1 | TGTGCCAGCAGAGAACCAGGGGTTTCGGGAAACACCATATATTTT | CASREPGVSGNTIYF
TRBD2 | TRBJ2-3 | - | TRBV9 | TGTGCCAGCAGCGTCGCGGGGGAATTGTCCAATACGCAGTATTTT | CASSVAGELSNTQYF
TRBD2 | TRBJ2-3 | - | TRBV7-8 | TGTGCCAGCAGTGTCAGCGGGGGGAGAGCAGATACGCAGTATTTT | CASSVSGGRADTQYF
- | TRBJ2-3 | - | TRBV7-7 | TGTGCTAGCAGCGAGATGGGGGGTAATACGCAGTATTTT | CASSEMGGNTQYF
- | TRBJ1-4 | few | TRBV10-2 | TGCGCCAGCAGTGTCGGGACTGGGGAAAAACTGTTTTTT | CASSVGTGEKLFF
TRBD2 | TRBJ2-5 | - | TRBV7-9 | TGTGCCAGCAGCAGACGGACTAGCGGGAGCGAGACCCAGTACTTC | CASSRRTSGSETQYF
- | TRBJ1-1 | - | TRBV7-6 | TGTGCCAGCAGCTTAGGTGGGGGAGTTGAAGCTTTCTTT | CASSLGGGVEAFF
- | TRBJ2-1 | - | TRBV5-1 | TGCGCCAGCAGCTTGGGAGGGTTCGGTAGTAATGAGCAGTTCTTC | CASSLGGFGSNEQFF
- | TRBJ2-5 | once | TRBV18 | TGTGCCAGCTCACCACCGGGGGCAAGAGAGACCCAGTACTTC | CASSPPGARETQYF
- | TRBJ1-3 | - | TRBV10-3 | TGTGCCATCAGTGAGTCGAGGGGAAACACCATATATTTT | CAISESRGNTIYF
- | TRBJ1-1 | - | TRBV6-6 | TGTGCCAGCAGTTACGACAGGGAAGCTTTCTTT | CASSYDREAFF
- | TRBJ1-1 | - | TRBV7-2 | TGTGCCAGCAGCTTAGGACAGATGAACACTGAAGCTTTCTTT | CASSLGQMNTEAFF
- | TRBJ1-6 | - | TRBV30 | TGTGCCTGGAGTGTAGTCGGCATAAGGTATTCACCCCTCCACTTT | CAWSVVGIRYSPLHF
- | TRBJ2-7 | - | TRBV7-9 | TGTGCCAGCAGCTTATCCCAGTACGAGCAGTACTTC | CASSLSQYEQYF
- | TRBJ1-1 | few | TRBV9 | TGTGCCAGCGCGCCAGGAGCGAACACTGAAGCTTTCTTT | CASAPGANTEAFF
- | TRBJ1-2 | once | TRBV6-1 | TGTGCCATCAGTGAACCGAGGCAGCCTTATGGCTACACCTTC | CAISEPRQPYGYTF
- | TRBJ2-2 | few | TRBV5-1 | TGCGCCAGCAGCTTTGGCGACAGGAACACCGGGGAGCTGTTTTTT | CASSFGDRNTGELFF
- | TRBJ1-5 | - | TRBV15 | TGTGCCACCAGCAGAGATCCCGTATCCCAGCCCCAGCATTTT | CATSRDPVSQPQHF
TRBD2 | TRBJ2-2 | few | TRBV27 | TGTGCCAGCAGACACCGACTAGCGGAACAACATGGGGAGCTGTTTTTT | CASRHRLAEQHGELFF
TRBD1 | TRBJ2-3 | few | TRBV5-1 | TGCGCCAGCAGCCTGGGACAGGGGGCTAGCACAGATACGCAGTATTTT | CASSLGQGASTDTQYF
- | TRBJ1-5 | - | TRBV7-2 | TGTGCCAGCAGCCCAGTGGGCCCCGGGGTCAATCAGCCCCAGCATTTT | CASSPVGPGVNQPQHF
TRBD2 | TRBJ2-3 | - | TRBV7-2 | TGTGCCAGCAGCTTAGGAGGGCTAGCGGGTGGTCTAGCAGATACGCAGTATTTT | CASSLGGLAGGLADTQYF
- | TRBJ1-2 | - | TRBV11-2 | TGTGCCAGCAGCTTAGCGCCTGGTGCGTGGGACTATGGCTACACCTTC | CASSLAPGAWDYGYTF
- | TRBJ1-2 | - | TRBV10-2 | TGCGCCAGCAGTGAGTCGACCGGGTCTGGCTACACCTTC | CASSESTGSGYTF
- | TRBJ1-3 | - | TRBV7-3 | TGTGCCAGCAGCTCCAAGGGGAGGGTGACGGGAAACACCATATATTTT | CASSSKGRVTGNTIYF
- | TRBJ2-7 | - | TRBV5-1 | TGCGCCAGCAGCTTGGTGGGGGCCCGGGGTGGAAGCTCCTACGAGCAGTACTTC | CASSLVGARGGSSYEQYF
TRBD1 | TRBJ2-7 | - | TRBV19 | TGTGCCAGTAAACCGGGACAGGGATCCTACGAGCAGTACTTC | CASKPGQGSYEQYF
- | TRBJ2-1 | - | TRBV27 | TGTGCCAGCAGTTATCAGAAAGGCGATGAGCAGTTCTTC | CASSYQKGDEQFF
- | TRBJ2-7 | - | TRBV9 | TGTGCCAGCAGCGTAACCCCCCGCGGGAACGAGCAGTACTTC | CASSVTPRGNEQYF
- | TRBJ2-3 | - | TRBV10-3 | TGTGCCATCAGCGGGGGAGAGGGAACTAGCACAGATACGCAGTATTTT | CAISGGEGTSTDTQYF
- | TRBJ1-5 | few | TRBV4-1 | TGCGCCAGCAGCGATAAGATCTGGGGGGTATCAATTCAGCCCCAGCATTTT | CASSDKIWGVSIQPQHF
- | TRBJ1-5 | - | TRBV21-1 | TGTGCCAGCAGCAAAAAAGGTCTTTCGCAGGGCGAATATAGCAATCAGCCCCAGCATTTT | CASSKKGLSQGEYSNQPQHF
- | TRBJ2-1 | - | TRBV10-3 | TGTGCCATCTCGTCGGGGGCCAATGAGCAGTTCTTC | CAISSGANEQFF